Listed here are 23 T cell receptor beta chains from one sample, sequenced in a study of response to subunit inactivated influenza vaccine. TCRdb re-called the RT-PCR reads through MiXCR, storing one row per CDR3 protein. The table records more than 700,000 distinct CDR3 sequences, roughly 20% of them present only once. Specimen: PBMCs from blood, collected less than 6 days after vaccination. All receptors come from a man aged 50-59 years who received an inactivated influenza vaccine.

This clonotype was counted a few times. This chain connects TRBV10-3 to TRBJ2-2; 8 bases fit TRBD2. The length of the CDR3 is 14 residues. Germline-derived CDR1 and CDR2 are ENHRY and SYGVKD. Losses at the gene ends were 10 bases for V and 2 bases for J; bases not matched to a gene: 6. Here the CDR3 DNA reads TGTGCCACCACTAGCGGCAGAAACACCGGGGAGCTGTTTTTT. Its translation: CATTSGRNTGELFF.

The gene calls are TRBV6-5 and TRBJ2-3, with 8 bases identical to TRBD2. CDR3 size: 15 residues. The V gene's germline CDR1 is MNHEY and CDR2 SVGAGI. V lost 6 bases, J lost 0 bases, and 5 bases stayed unmatched. The CDR3 reads CASRYSGVSTDTQYF. DNA of the CDR3: TGTGCCAGCAGATATAGCGGGGTTAGCACAGATACGCAGTATTTT.

This clonotype was seen only a few times. V is TRBV7-8 and J is TRBJ2-3; D perhaps matches TRBD2 (5 bases). CDR1 and CDR2 (germline): SGHVS, FQNEAQ. V was clipped by 3 bases and J by 2 bases, with 9 bases between them. The CDR3 totals 14 residues. The CDR3 DNA is TGTGCCAGCAGCTTCGAGGAGGTCACAGATACGCAGTATTTT. This codes for CASSFEEVTDTQYF.

This clonotype appeared a few times. The rearrangement links TRBV2 to TRBJ1-3, with 7 bases matching TRBD1. V trimming: 3 bases; J trimming: 0 bases; junction bases outside the gene matches: 5. The CDR3 has 16 amino acids. Germline V gives CDR1 SNHLY, CDR2 FYNNEI. CDR3 in DNA: TGTGCCAGCAGTGAGGACAGGACTCTCTCTGGAAACACCATATATTTT. Translation: CASSEDRTLSGNTIYF.

The rearrangement uses TRBV9 and TRBJ2-2, with D perhaps TRBD1 (6 bases). Germline V gives CDR1 SGDLS, CDR2 YYNGEE. V was cut by 3 bases and J by 0 bases, with 9 bases left in between. CDR3 length equals 15 residues. CDR3 loop: CASSDGTTNTGELFF. In DNA form, the CDR3 reads TGTGCCAGCAGCGACGGGACAACGAACACCGGGGAGCTGTTTTTT. Supplemented by reference TRBV9 and TRBJ2-2, the full variable domain reads DSGVTQTPKHLITATGQRVTLRCSPRSGDLSVYWYQQSLDQGLQFLIQYYNGEERAKGNILERFSAQQFPDLHSELNLSSLELGDSALYFCASSDGTTNTGELFFGEGSRLTVL.

This chain connects TRBV9 to TRBJ2-7; 8 bases fit TRBD2. Germline CDR1 and CDR2: SGDLS and YYNGEE. This CDR3 has 14 amino acids. The V gene end was trimmed by 4 bases and the J gene end by 7 bases; junction bases not matched to a gene: 10. CDR3 sequence reads: CASSLSGGPGEQYF. The CDR3, as DNA: TGTGCCAGCAGCCTAAGCGGGGGCCCGGGGGAGCAGTACTTC.

The gene calls are TRBV29-1 and TRBJ2-3; 9 bases are shared with TRBD1. Germline values: CDR1 SQVTM, CDR2 ANQGSEA. Losses at the gene ends were 5 bases for V and 3 bases for J; bases not matched to a gene: 9. CDR3 length equals 15 residues. The CDR3 DNA reads TGCAGCGTTAAACCCACAGGGGGCAGGACAGATACGCAGTATTTT. This encodes CSVKPTGGRTDTQYF.

The chain recombines TRBV7-9 with TRBJ2-1; no clear D. V dropped 5 bases and J dropped 5 bases, with 13 bases sitting between them. The CDR3 is 14 residues long. Germline V gene data show CDR1 as SEHNR and CDR2 as FQNEAQ (reference sequence). The DNA for the CDR3 is TGTGCCAGCAGCCCCTCAGTGCGGAACAATGAGCAGTTCTTC. Its translation is CASSPSVRNNEQFF.

There are a few counts of this clonotype. The CDR3 bases are TGTGCCAGCAGCCAAGATCCAGGCTATGGCTACACCTTC. Its protein product is CASSQDPGYGYTF. The rearrangement links TRBV3-1 to TRBJ1-2, with D uncertain. This CDR3 spans 13 amino acids. Trimming took 0 bases from V and 4 from J, leaving 6 bases between them. CDR1 is LGHDT and CDR2 is YNNKEL in the germline V gene (reference sequence). The full variable domain, with the rest looked up from reference TRBV3-1 and TRBJ1-2, is DTAVSQTPKYLVTQMGNDKSIKCEQNLGHDTMYWYKQDSKKFLKIMFSYNNKELIINETVPNRFSPKSPDKAHLNLHINSLELGDSAVYFCASSQDPGYGYTFGSGTRLTVV.

Many counts were recorded for this clonotype. The chain has TRBV12-3 or TRBV12-4 and TRBJ1-2; weak D call: TRBD1 (6 bases). This CDR3 has 15 residues. Between the trimmed V and J ends, which lost 0 bases and 2 bases, there was a span of 10 bases. For the CDR3, the DNA is TGTGCCAGCAGTTTAGCGGGGGGCGCAAACTATGGCTACACCTTC. This codes for CASSLAGGANYGYTF.

This rearrangement joins TRBV3-1 to TRBJ1-1, with 10 nucleotides matching TRBD1. CDR3 length equals 16 residues. V shed 4 bases and J 1 base; nucleotides not matched to a gene: 6. CDR1 is LGHDT, CDR2 YNNKEL, per germline (reference sequence). The CDR3 region has the DNA TGTGCCAGCAGCCCTTCCCGGACAGGGGGGAACACTGAAGCTTTCTTT. Amino acids: CASSPSRTGGNTEAFF.

The chain links TRBV7-9 to TRBJ1-6; TRBD1 aligns across 9 bases. J gave up 8 bases and V 5 bases, and 7 bases lay outside the gene matches. CDR3 length equals 15 residues. The germline gives CDR1 SEHNR, CDR2 FQNEAQ (reference sequence). The CDR3 DNA reads TGTGCCAGCAGCACTGGGACAGGGCAGTATTCACCCCTCCACTTT. Translating it yields CASSTGTGQYSPLHF. Full variable domain (rest looked up from reference TRBV7-9 and TRBJ1-6): DTGVSQNPRHKITKRGQNVTFRCDPISEHNRLYWYRQTLGQGPEFLTYFQNEAQLEKSRLLSDRFSAERPKGSFSTLEIQRTEQGDSAMYLCASSTGTGQYSPLHFGNGTRLTVT.

In this sample, this clonotype turned up many times. The chain has TRBV7-2 and TRBJ2-1; possible D gene TRBD2, 5 bases. Germline lookup yields CDR1 SGHTA and CDR2 FQGNSA. The CDR3 runs 13 residues. V dropped 1 base and J dropped 5 bases, with 6 bases sitting between them. In DNA form, the CDR3 reads TGTGCCAGCAGCTTAGGACTAAACAATGAGCAGTTCTTC. Amino acids: CASSLGLNNEQFF.

This chain connects TRBV20-1 to TRBJ1-2; D is undetermined. The germline V gene encodes CDR1 DFQATT and CDR2 SNEGSKA (reference sequence). CDR3 size: 12 residues. Trimming removed 0 bases from V and 7 bases from J, with 9 bases in between. CDR3 sequence (DNA): TGCAGTGCTAGAGATGGCACGGGTGGCTACACCTTC. It translates to CSARDGTGGYTF.

The chain recombines TRBV20-1 with TRBJ2-7, with D possibly matching TRBD1 (6 bases). The V end lost 5 bases, the J end lost 3 bases, and 11 bases lay between the germline ends. The CDR3 sequence is 12 residues long. Germline V lookup: CDR1 DFQATT, CDR2 SNEGSKA (reference sequence). For the CDR3, the DNA is TGCAGTGCTTGGGGGCGCGACTACGAGCAGTACTTC. This translates into CSAWGRDYEQYF.

This clonotype was detected only a few times. The chain joins TRBV7-9 to TRBJ2-2; 7 nucleotides agree with TRBD1. V dropped 3 bases and J dropped 4; count of bases not matched to a gene: 5. CDR3 length: 15 residues. Germline assignment: CDR1 SEHNR and CDR2 FQNEAQ (reference sequence). The CDR3 here is CASSLETGFTGELFF. CDR3 nucleotides: TGTGCCAGCAGCTTGGAGACAGGGTTCACCGGGGAGCTGTTTTTT. Looking up the rest from reference TRBV7-9 and TRBJ2-2 gives the full variable domain: DTGVSQNPRHKITKRGQNVTFRCDPISEHNRLYWYRQTLGQGPEFLTYFQNEAQLEKSRLLSDRFSAERPKGSFSTLEIQRTEQGDSAMYLCASSLETGFTGELFFGEGSRLTVL.

On this clonotype itself: A junction end diverges from the germline sequence, so it may reflect a read error. The rearrangement uses TRBV20-1 and TRBJ2-1, with 10 bases lining up with TRBD2. CDR1 is DFQATT and CDR2 is SNEGSKA in the germline V gene (reference sequence). This CDR3 spans 14 amino acids. As DNA, the CDR3 is TGCAGTGCGAGAGCGGGAGGGCCTTCCCATGAGCAGTTCTTC. Residues: CSARAGGPSHEQFF.

This clonotype appeared many times. The chain combines TRBV16 with TRBJ2-7; no clear D gene. The germline gives CDR1 KGHSY, CDR2 FQNENV. The germline V and J ends were trimmed by 4 bases and 3 bases, with 10 bases remaining between them. This CDR3 is built from 13 residues. Written as DNA, the CDR3 is TGTGCCAGCAGCCTTCTAGGGAACTACGAGCAGTACTTC. Translated, it gives CASSLLGNYEQYF.

The chain uses TRBV20-1 and TRBJ2-7; 10 nucleotides match TRBD1. With V trimmed by 6 bases and J by 0 bases, 5 bases remained unmatched. Per germline, CDR1 DFQATT and CDR2 SNEGSKA (reference sequence). The CDR3 length is 14 residues. CDR3 sequence (DNA): TGCAGTGCGGAAGGGGACAGGGGCTCCTACGAGCAGTACTTC. Its translation is CSAEGDRGSYEQYF.

This chain joins TRBV28 and TRBJ1-2; a possible D gene is TRBD1 (5 bases). This CDR3 comprises 14 residues. V lost 5 bases and J 4 bases, leaving 14 bases between the germline ends. Germline loops: CDR1 MDHEN, CDR2 SYDVKM. CDR3 DNA: TGTGCCAGCAGTCCCTCAGCCCAGGGCTATGGCTACACCTTC. This sequence encodes CASSPSAQGYGYTF.

This clonotype has ten or more counts. This chain links TRBV13 with TRBJ2-1; TRBD2 aligns across 13 bases. Looked up from germline, CDR1 is PRHDT and CDR2 is FYEKMQ (reference sequence). CDR3 length: 17 amino acids. V lost 1 base, J lost 8 bases, and 8 bases stayed unmatched. The CDR3 coding sequence is TGTGCCAGCAGCTTAGCTACTAGCGGGAGGGCCTTGGATGAGCAGTTCTTC. It yields the protein CASSLATSGRALDEQFF.

This clonotype has more than one count but fewer than ten. The V call is TRBV9, the J call TRBJ2-5; TRBD1 matches at 7 bases. Germline loops: CDR1 SGDLS, CDR2 YYNGEE. The J segment lost 0 bases and the V segment lost 3 bases, leaving 5 bases of the junction unmatched. CDR3 size: 15 residues. Here the CDR3 DNA reads TGTGCCAGCAGCGGAACGGGACAGTACCAAGAGACCCAGTACTTC. It is translated as CASSGTGQYQETQYF.

This sequence joins TRBV9 and TRBJ2-1, with a possible D match to TRBD1 (5 bases). CDR3 size: 15 residues. Trimming removed 2 bases at V and 4 bases at J, with 13 bases between. Germline CDR1 reads SGDLS; CDR2 reads YYNGEE. CDR3 amino acids: CASSVDSTLYNEQFF. CDR3 in DNA: TGTGCCAGCAGCGTCGACAGTACCCTATACAATGAGCAGTTCTTC.